This T cell receptor (beta chain) was observed in a study of Graves' ophthalmopathy and Graves' hyperthyroidism listed by TCRdb under 2018. Regarding the research as a whole: Peripheral blood was collected before any treatment was given, at the time of initial diagnosis. Following sample collection, hyperthyroidism patients were given methimazole at a starting dose of 30 mg daily, and ophthalmopathy patients were given high-dose intravenous methylprednisolone. In roughly six hyperthyroidism patients, the T-cell repertoires found in thyroid tissue were compared with those found in blood. An independent validation cohort was composed of fewer than 20 hyperthyroidism patients and roughly 16 patients who later progressed from hyperthyroidism to ophthalmopathy. To tell Graves' ophthalmopathy apart from Graves' hyperthyroidism, and to predict which patients would progress to ophthalmopathy, the study relied on TCR beta repertoire signatures. A discovery set of 95 to 100 patients (43 ophthalmopathy, 55 to 60 stable hyperthyroidism) was enrolled to explore V-J signatures distinguishing ophthalmopathy from hyperthyroidism. In total, 135 blood samples were TCR-sequenced: 40 to 45 ophthalmopathy, under 85 hyperthyroidism and approximately 17 hyperthyroidism-to-ophthalmopathy patients. The approximately 95 discovery patients were divided at random into training and test sets in a 7:3 ratio. Results the study describes overall, beyond this receptor: In validation, the model predicted ophthalmopathy progression with less than 71% sensitivity and 72.22% specificity; roughly 11 predicted patients were CT-confirmed with GO in a median of around 6 months. The 13-signature model separated ophthalmopathy from stable hyperthyroidism with about 86% sensitivity and less than 83% specificity in cross-validation, and 80%/75% in the test set. Sample size was not predetermined statistically, and investigators were not blinded to group allocation. Most of the expanded thyroid clonotypes with a frequency above 0.001 were also detected in blood, and it was suggested that the thyroid immune response may be reflected by blood repertoires.

This clonotype was recorded once. No antigen is known for it. Base qualities are missing; no much larger clone stands one base away. One read gives only weak evidence. For repertoire sequencing, the TCR beta CDR3 regions were amplified from RNA transcripts. The first round was an RT-PCR using HTBI primers with the Qiagen OneStep RT-PCR kit, and this first round was followed by a second-round multiplex PCR, then size selection and purification. Sequencing of the libraries was carried out on an Illumina HiSeq2000 in paired-end mode with 100 bp reads. The paper's processing steps were these. Reads were processed with SOAPnuke, discarding reads with adapters, uncalled bases, mean Phred below 15, or no exact constant-primer or identifier match. COPE v1.2.5 was used to merge high-quality paired reads. Each unique nucleotide sequence was defined as a clonotype, and clonotypes were aligned to IMGT TRB V, D and J references with MiTCR v1.1. The analysis was limited to V-J combinations with a frequency above 0.0001, which together covered 99.2% of repertoires. For each V-J combination, a TCR clonal expansion and chaos score was defined as the ratio of F50 clonal expansion to chaos observed in the TCRdist matrix. Welch's t-statistics and random forest were used to reduce the features to about 14 V-J combinations, which were then used as input to a naive Bayes classifier. The similarity between thyroid and blood repertoires was quantified using the Morisita-Horn index. Through fastp at Q25 and MiXCR, TCRdb rebuilt clones from the public reads, retaining in-frame beta chains. CDR3 protein duplicates are merged, each entry listing the most common genes and DNA. The V and J calls follow TCRdb's processing rather than the paper's. This sample holds hundreds of thousands of distinct CDR3 sequences; approximately 21% were observed only once. Of the sample, approximately 7.7% is held by the ten largest clones.

Hyperthyroidism was considered stable if no progression to ophthalmopathy occurred within 18 months of follow-up. Hyperthyroidism patients were newly diagnosed, were aged 18 to 65 years, and had a disease duration under 2 months. Patients with other autoimmune diseases, uncontrolled infections, pregnancy or lactation were excluded from the study. Diagnosis was based on clinical symptoms, serum thyroxine, TRAb, thyroid ultrasound and orbital computed tomography. Ficoll-Paque density gradient centrifugation was used to isolate PBMCs from around 10 ml of fresh peripheral blood. Total RNA was extracted using Trizol reagent, and RNA quality was checked on an Agilent 2100 Bioanalyzer. The V and J ends are trimmed by 4 bases and 6 bases, leaving 19 bases between them. The germline V gene (reference sequence) provides CDR1 DFQATT and CDR2 SNEGSKA. Taken from cysteine to phenylalanine, the CDR3 has 16 residues. The read is trimmed to its CDR3 DNA, 48 bases read in frame from base 1.

This chain is built from TRBV20-1 and TRBJ1-6; the D gene is perhaps TRBD1, on 6 matching bases. The sequenced sample consisted of peripheral blood. The receptor was derived from a young woman with stable Graves' hyperthyroidism. Some clones in this sample may be carry-over from other donors' samples. Donor details come from another sample of the same person, matched by shared clones. The bases read TGCAGTGCTACCGGCGGGGGGCTGACTGGTAATTCACCCCTCCACTTT. This yields the protein CSATGGGLTGNSPLHF.